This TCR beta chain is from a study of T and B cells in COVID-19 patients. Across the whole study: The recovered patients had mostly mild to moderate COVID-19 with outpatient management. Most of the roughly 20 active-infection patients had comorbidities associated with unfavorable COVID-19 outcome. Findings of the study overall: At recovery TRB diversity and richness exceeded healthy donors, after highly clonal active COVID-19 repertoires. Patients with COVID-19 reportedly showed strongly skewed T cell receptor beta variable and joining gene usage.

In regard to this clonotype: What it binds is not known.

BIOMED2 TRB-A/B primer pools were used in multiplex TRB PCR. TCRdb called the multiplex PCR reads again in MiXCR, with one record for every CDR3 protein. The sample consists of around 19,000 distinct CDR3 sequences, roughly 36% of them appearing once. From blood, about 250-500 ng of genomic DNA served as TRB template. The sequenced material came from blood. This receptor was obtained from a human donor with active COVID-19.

CDR3 sequence reads: CASSLSSGGTYEQYF. The CDR3 nucleotides are TGTGCCAGCAGCTTGTCTAGCGGGGGGACCTACGAGCAGTACTTC. The gene calls are TRBV5-4 and TRBJ2-7; TRBD2 matches at 11 bases. Germline lookup yields CDR1 SGHNT and CDR2 YYREEE (reference sequence). With 1 base clipped from V and 2 bases from J, the junction kept 2 bases outside the gene matches. CDR3 length: 15 residues.